The 17 T cell receptor beta chains below all came from one sample that was sequenced in a study of cytomegalovirus exposure and HLA in healthy donors (TCRdb year 2017). Receptors were amplified or captured by the immunoSEQ multiplex PCR assay. For the multiplex PCR, a mixture combining 60 forward primers for TCR Vbeta segments and 13 reverse primers for TCR Jbeta segments was used. This is the immuneACCESS table as TCRdb keeps it, with only in-frame sequences that have V and J called. A part of the clones is gone; compared with another copy, unresolved V genes explain less than half, and the rest is unexplained. Recorded for this sample are 150,000 to 200,000 clones; approximately 80% of them occurred a single time. The ten largest clones capture 1.2% of the sample. The sequencing input was PBMCs. The receptors here all came from a boy between 2 and 15 years old in good health and CMV-seronegative.

The genes are TRBV5-8 and TRBJ2-7; the match to TRBD2 covers 9 bases. J lost 6 bases, V lost 7 bases, and 17 bases had no gene match. The CDR3 is 16 amino acids. The germline CDR1 and CDR2 sequences are SGHTS and YDEGEE. Written as DNA, the CDR3 is TGTGCCAGCCGGTACAGTAGCGGGAGCCGTGGACGCGAGCAGTACTTC. This translates into CASRYSSGSRGREQYF. Together with reference TRBV5-8 and TRBJ2-7, the CDR3 gives the full variable domain: EAGVTQSPTHLIKTRGQQATLRCSPISGHTSVYWYQQALGLGLQFLLWYDEGEERNRGNFPPRFSGRQFPNYSSELNVNALELEDSALYLCASRYSSGSRGREQYFGPGTRLTVT.

J is TRBJ2-5 and V is TRBV5-4, with 8 bases fitting TRBD2. The last part of the DNA fits TRBJ2-7 better; the J call may be wrong. Germline CDR1 and CDR2: SGHNT and YYREEE (reference sequence). The CDR3 has 16 amino acids. In DNA, the CDR3 is TGTGCCAGCAGCCCGAGGCCTAGCGGGCTCTCCTACGAGCAGTACTTC. Translating it yields CASSPRPSGLSYEQYF.

This clone was recorded a few times. Written as DNA, the CDR3 is TGTGCCAGCTCTGCAGGGGGCACTAGCTCCTACGAGCAGTACTTC. Translating gives CASSAGGTSSYEQYF. The chain links TRBV2 to TRBJ2-7, with 8 bases matching TRBD1. Germline lookup yields CDR1 SNHLY and CDR2 FYNNEI. Trimming cost V 8 bases and J 0 bases; bases outside gene matches: 9. The CDR3 extends over 15 amino acids.

The chain combines TRBV19 with TRBJ1-2; a possible D gene is TRBD1 (5 bases). Trimming pared 3 bases from V and 1 base from J, leaving 12 bases between. The germline V gene has CDR1 LNHDA and CDR2 SQIVND (reference sequence). The CDR3 is made up of 15 amino acids. CDR3 nucleotides: TGTGCCAGTAGTATGGTGCAGGGAAGTAACTATGGCTACACCTTC. This codes for CASSMVQGSNYGYTF.

J is TRBJ2-7 and V is TRBV4-1; a weak D match, TRBD1 (5 bases). The CDR3 contains 16 residues. With 0 bases removed from V and 2 bases from J, the gap between germline ends came to 14 bases. Germline CDR1 and CDR2: MGHRA and YSYEKL. CDR3 residues: CASSQDFVTVAYEQYF. In DNA, the CDR3 is TGCGCCAGCAGCCAAGATTTTGTGACAGTGGCCTACGAGCAGTACTTC.

The CDR3 here is CASSLLGGVGELFF. For the CDR3, the DNA is TGTGCCAGCAGCTTATTGGGGGGAGTCGGGGAGCTGTTTTTT. The genes are TRBV7-2 and TRBJ2-2, with a weak D call TRBD2 (6 bases). Between the trimmed V and J ends, which lost 2 bases and 7 bases, there was a span of 11 bases. Germline CDR1 reads SGHTA; CDR2 reads FQGNSA. The CDR3 spans 14 residues.

The rearrangement uses TRBV10-3 and TRBJ1-1; D is undetermined. The ends were cut back, 10 bases at V and 2 bases at J, with 20 bases in the middle. The CDR3 contains 15 residues. Looked up from germline, CDR1 is ENHRY and CDR2 is SYGVKD. CDR3 amino acids: CATRASTAGNTEAFF. DNA of the CDR3: TGTGCCACCAGAGCTAGTACAGCGGGAAACACTGAAGCTTTCTTT.

The genes are TRBV6-1 and TRBJ1-2, with D hard to call. CDR3 size: 13 residues. Trimming cost V 6 bases and J 1 base, with 9 bases left between them. CDR1 is MNHNS and CDR2 is SASEGT in the germline V gene. The CDR3, as DNA: TGTGCCAGCAGCCAGGTTGATAACTATGGCTACACCTTC. Translating gives CASSQVDNYGYTF.

V and J are TRBV4-3 and TRBJ2-3, with TRBD2 identical over 8 bases. The CDR3 extends over 14 amino acids. The junction had 8 bases not matched to a gene; V was cut back by 6 bases and J by 6 bases. Germline CDR1 and CDR2: LGHNA and YSLEER. The CDR3 reads CASSSIAGSDTQYF. Here the CDR3 DNA reads TGCGCCAGCAGTAGTATAGCGGGGTCGGATACGCAGTATTTT.

The chain is built from TRBV5-1 and TRBJ2-3, with 8 bases that match TRBD2. Germline loops: CDR1 SGHRS, CDR2 YFSETQ. The CDR3 runs to 17 residues. V shed 3 bases and J 2 bases; nucleotides not matched to a gene: 11. The CDR3 nucleotides read TGCGCCAGCAGCTCAACAAGACTAGCGCAATTCACAGATACGCAGTATTTT. This encodes CASSSTRLAQFTDTQYF.

The rearrangement links TRBV9 to TRBJ2-5; TRBD2 might be the D (6 bases). V was cut by 0 bases and J by 2 bases, with 11 bases left in between. The CDR3 sequence is 15 residues long. The germline gives CDR1 SGDLS, CDR2 YYNGEE. Written as DNA, the CDR3 is TGTGCCAGCAGCGTAGTGGCGGGACGGCAAGAGACCCAGTACTTC. It encodes CASSVVAGRQETQYF.

V usage is TRBV2 and J usage is TRBJ2-3, with no clear D. CDR1 is SNHLY, CDR2 FYNNEI, per germline. V was shortened by 6 bases and J by 5 bases, with 15 bases between the two germline ends. The CDR3 is 14 amino acids. In DNA form, the CDR3 reads TGTGCCAGCAGCCCTACTCAAGTTTTAGATACGCAGTATTTT. The encoded protein is CASSPTQVLDTQYF.

The V and J genes are TRBV30 and TRBJ1-1; 9 bases fit TRBD1. Germline V gives CDR1 GTSNPN, CDR2 SVGIG (reference sequence). The CDR3 has 15 residues. J was trimmed by 5 bases and V by 4 bases; bases with no gene match: 11. In DNA form, the CDR3 reads TGTGCCTGGACCCGAACAGGGGGCGGTTGGACTGAAGCTTTCTTT. This encodes CAWTRTGGGWTEAFF.

The chain links TRBV25-1 to TRBJ1-2; D is unresolved. The V gene's germline CDR1 is MGHDK and CDR2 SYGVNS. Trimming removed 1 base from V and 8 bases from J, with 14 bases in between. The CDR3 length is 14 residues. CDR3 sequence (DNA): TGTGCCAGCAGTGAATTTACCCGACTTCAAGGCTACACCTTC. It translates to CASSEFTRLQGYTF.

V usage is TRBV29-1 and J usage is TRBJ2-3, with D perhaps matching TRBD2 (7 bases). This CDR3 contains 15 residues. Trimming left V 2 bases short and J 2 bases short, with 14 bases between. Germline CDR1 SQVTM, CDR2 ANQGSEA. The CDR3: CSVERRGPFTDTQYF. The CDR3 DNA follows: TGCAGCGTTGAAAGGCGGGGGCCCTTCACAGATACGCAGTATTTT.

The chain employs TRBV10-2 and TRBJ2-3; 8 nucleotides match TRBD2. Trimming took 6 bases from V and 2 from J; bases not matched to a gene: 4. The CDR3 runs 14 residues. Germline CDR1 reads WSHSY; CDR2 reads SAAADI. The CDR3 DNA is TGCGCCAGCAGACGGGGGGGGAACACAGATACGCAGTATTTT. Amino acids: CASRRGGNTDTQYF.

The CDR3 DNA sequence: TGCGCCAGCAGCTTGATCAGCGGCTCCTACGAGCAGTACTTC. Its translation: CASSLISGSYEQYF. The genes are TRBV5-1 and TRBJ2-7; weak D call: TRBD2 (5 bases). The germline V gene encodes CDR1 SGHRS and CDR2 YFSETQ. Trimming took 1 base from V and 0 from J, leaving 8 bases between them. The CDR3 has 14 amino acids. Filled out from reference TRBV5-1 and TRBJ2-7, the complete variable domain reads KAGVTQTPRYLIKTRGQQVTLSCSPISGHRSVSWYQQTPGQGLQFLFEYFSETQRNKGNFPGRFSGRQFSNSRSEMNVSTLELGDSALYLCASSLISGSYEQYFGPGTRLTVT.